This TCR beta chain was recovered during a study of blood T cell repertoires in COVID-19. As for the study in general: Nucleic acid was either cDNA or gDNA, and it came from T cells, B-cell-depleted T cells, or PBMCs.

Original methodology: Estimation of nucleated cell counts was performed using reference gene primer amplification. Sequencing used immunoSEQ multiplex PCR; TCRdb keeps in-frame clones, though not all of them. The DNA gave D and trimming, while V, J and clone size come from that table. This sample has about 88,000 clones, with roughly 72% found just once. The germline V and J ends were trimmed by 1 base and 4 bases, with 14 bases remaining between them. This CDR3 contains 16 residues. From germline, CDR1 is SGHTA and CDR2 FQGNSA. The sequenced sample was peripheral blood. This sequence originates from a woman in her sixties or seventies in a cohort sampled during active or convalescent COVID-19. The rearrangement links TRBV7-2 to TRBJ1-5, with D hard to call. For the CDR3, the DNA is TGTGCCAGCAGCTTAGTTCCCCTCAAGACTAATCAGCCCCAGCATTTT. It codes for CASSLVPLKTNQPQHF. Together with reference TRBV7-2 and TRBJ1-5, the CDR3 gives the full variable domain: GAGVSQSPSNKVTEKGKDVELRCDPISGHTALYWYRQSLGQGLEFLIYFQGNSAPDKSGLPSDRFSAERTGGSVSTLTIQRTQQEDSAVYLCASSLVPLKTNQPQHFGDGTRLSIL.